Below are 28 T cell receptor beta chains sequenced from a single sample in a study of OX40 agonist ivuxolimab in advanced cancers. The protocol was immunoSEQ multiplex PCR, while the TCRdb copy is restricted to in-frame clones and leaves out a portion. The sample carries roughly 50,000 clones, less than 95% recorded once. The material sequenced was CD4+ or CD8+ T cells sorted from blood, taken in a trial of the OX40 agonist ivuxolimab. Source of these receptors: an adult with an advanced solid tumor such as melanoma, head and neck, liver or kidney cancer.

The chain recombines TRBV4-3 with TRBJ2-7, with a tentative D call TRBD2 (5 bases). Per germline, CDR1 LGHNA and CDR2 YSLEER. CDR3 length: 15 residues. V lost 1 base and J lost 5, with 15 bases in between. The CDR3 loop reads CASSQVAGSFNEQYF. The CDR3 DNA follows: TGCGCCAGCAGCCAAGTGGCTGGGAGTTTCAACGAGCAGTACTTC.

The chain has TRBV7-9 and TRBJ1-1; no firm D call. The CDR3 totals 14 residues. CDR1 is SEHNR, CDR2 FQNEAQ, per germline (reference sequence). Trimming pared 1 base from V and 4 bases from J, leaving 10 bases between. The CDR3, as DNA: TGTGCCAGCAGCTTAGTTTCAGCCGTCACTGAAGCTTTCTTT. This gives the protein CASSLVSAVTEAFF. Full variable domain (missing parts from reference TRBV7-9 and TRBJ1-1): DTGVSQNPRHKITKRGQNVTFRCDPISEHNRLYWYRQTLGQGPEFLTYFQNEAQLEKSRLLSDRFSAERPKGSFSTLEIQRTEQGDSAMYLCASSLVSAVTEAFFGQGTRLTVV.

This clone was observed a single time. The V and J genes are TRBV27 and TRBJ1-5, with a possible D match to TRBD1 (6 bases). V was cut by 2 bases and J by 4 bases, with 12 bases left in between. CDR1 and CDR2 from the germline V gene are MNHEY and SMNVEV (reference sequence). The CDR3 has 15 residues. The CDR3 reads CASSLSGQPNQPQHF. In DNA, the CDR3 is TGTGCCAGCAGTTTAAGCGGACAGCCAAATCAGCCCCAGCATTTT.

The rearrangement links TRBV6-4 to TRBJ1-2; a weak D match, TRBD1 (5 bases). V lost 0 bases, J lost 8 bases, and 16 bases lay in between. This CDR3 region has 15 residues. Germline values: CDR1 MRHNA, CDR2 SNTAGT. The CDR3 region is CASSDSGLSKGGYTF. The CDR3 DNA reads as TGTGCCAGCAGTGACTCGGGACTGTCGAAGGGAGGCTACACCTTC.

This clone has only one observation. CDR3 in DNA: TGTGCCAGCAGCTCAGGACAGGGCCCCCACTATGGCTACACCTTC. It encodes CASSSGQGPHYGYTF. The V gene is TRBV7-2, the J gene TRBJ1-2; 8 nucleotides match TRBD1. Germline CDR1 is SGHTA and CDR2 is FQGNSA. The CDR3 runs 15 residues. With V trimmed by 4 bases and J by 3 bases, 7 bases remained unmatched. Based on the CDR3 plus reference TRBV7-2 and TRBJ1-2, the full variable domain is GAGVSQSPSNKVTEKGKDVELRCDPISGHTALYWYRQSLGQGLEFLIYFQGNSAPDKSGLPSDRFSAERTGGSVSTLTIQRTQQEDSAVYLCASSSGQGPHYGYTFGSGTRLTVV.

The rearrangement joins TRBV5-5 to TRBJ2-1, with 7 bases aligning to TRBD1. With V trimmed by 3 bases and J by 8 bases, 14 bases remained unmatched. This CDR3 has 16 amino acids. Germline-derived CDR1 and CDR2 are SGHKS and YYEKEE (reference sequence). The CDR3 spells CASSWRWEYQGDEQFF. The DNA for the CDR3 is TGTGCCAGCAGCTGGCGGTGGGAGTATCAGGGGGATGAGCAGTTCTTC.

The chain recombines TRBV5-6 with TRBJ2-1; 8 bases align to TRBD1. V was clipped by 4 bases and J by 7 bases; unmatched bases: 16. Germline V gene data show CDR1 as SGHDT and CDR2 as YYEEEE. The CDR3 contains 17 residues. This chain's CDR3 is CASSQISWTGTSNEQFF. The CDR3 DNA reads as TGTGCCAGCAGCCAAATTTCGTGGACAGGGACCAGTAATGAGCAGTTCTTC.

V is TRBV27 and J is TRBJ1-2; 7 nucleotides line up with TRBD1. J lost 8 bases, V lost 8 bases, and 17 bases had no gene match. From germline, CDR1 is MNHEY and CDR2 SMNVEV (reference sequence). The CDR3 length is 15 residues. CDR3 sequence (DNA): TGTGCCAGCTCCACACGGGACAGCCCATTTCCCGGCTACACCTTC. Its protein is CASSTRDSPFPGYTF.

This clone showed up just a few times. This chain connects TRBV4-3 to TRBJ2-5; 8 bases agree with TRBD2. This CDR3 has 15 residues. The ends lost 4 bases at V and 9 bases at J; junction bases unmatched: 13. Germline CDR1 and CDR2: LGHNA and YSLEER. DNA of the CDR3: TGCGCCAGCAGCCCCCTCGGGGGAGCGGGAGAAGCCCAGTACTTC. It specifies CASSPLGGAGEAQYF.

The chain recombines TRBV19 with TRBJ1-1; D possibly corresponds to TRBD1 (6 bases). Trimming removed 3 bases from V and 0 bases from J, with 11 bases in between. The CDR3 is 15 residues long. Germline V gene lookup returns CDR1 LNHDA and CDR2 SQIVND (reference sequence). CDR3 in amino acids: CASSMETGMNTEAFF. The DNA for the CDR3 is TGTGCCAGTAGTATGGAGACAGGAATGAACACTGAAGCTTTCTTT.

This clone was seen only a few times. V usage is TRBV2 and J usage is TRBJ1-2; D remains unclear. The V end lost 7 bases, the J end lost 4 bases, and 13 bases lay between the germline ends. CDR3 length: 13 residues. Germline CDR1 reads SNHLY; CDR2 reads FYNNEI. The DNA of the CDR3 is TGTGCCAGCAAGGAGGGATCGGCCTATGGCTACACCTTC. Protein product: CASKEGSAYGYTF.

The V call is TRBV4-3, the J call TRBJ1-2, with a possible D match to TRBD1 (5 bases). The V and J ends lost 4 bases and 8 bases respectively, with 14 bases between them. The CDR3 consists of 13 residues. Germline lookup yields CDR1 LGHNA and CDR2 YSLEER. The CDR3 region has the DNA TGCGCCAGCAGCCTAACCGAAGGGGACGGCTACACCTTC. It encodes CASSLTEGDGYTF.

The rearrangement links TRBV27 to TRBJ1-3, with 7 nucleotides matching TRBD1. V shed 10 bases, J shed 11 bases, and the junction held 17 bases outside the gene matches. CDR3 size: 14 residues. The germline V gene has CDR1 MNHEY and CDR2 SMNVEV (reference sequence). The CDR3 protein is CATAIGAGGFPIYF. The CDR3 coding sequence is TGTGCCACCGCCATCGGCGCAGGGGGATTCCCCATATATTTT.

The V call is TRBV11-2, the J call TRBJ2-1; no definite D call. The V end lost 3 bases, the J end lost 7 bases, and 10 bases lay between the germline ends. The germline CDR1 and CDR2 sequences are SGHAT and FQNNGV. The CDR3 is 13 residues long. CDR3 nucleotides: TGTGCCAGCAGCTTGAGATGGGTTAATGAGCAGTTCTTC. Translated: CASSLRWVNEQFF.

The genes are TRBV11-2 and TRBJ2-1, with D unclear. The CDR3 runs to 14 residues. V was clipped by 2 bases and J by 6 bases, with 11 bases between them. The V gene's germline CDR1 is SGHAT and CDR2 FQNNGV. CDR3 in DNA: TGTGCCAGCAGCTTAAACGTCCGTCCCAATGAGCAGTTCTTC. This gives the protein CASSLNVRPNEQFF.

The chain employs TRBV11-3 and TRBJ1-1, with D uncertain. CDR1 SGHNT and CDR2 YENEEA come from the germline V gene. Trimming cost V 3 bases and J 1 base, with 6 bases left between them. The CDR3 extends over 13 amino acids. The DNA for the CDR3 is TGTGCCAGCAGCTTGTATAAGAACACTGAAGCTTTCTTT. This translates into CASSLYKNTEAFF.

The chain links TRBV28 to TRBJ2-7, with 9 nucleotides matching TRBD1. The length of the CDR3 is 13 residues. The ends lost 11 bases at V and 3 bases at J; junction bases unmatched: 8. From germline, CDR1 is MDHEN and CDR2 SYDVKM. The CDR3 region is CAEGPGQGYEQYF. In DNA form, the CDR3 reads TGTGCCGAGGGTCCGGGACAGGGCTACGAGCAGTACTTC.

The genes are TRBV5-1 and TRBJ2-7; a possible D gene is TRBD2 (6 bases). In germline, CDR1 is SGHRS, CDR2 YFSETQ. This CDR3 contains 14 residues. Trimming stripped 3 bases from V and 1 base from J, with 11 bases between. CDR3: CASSSLGGSYEQYF. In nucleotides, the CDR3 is TGCGCCAGCAGCTCCCTCGGGGGTTCCTACGAGCAGTACTTC.

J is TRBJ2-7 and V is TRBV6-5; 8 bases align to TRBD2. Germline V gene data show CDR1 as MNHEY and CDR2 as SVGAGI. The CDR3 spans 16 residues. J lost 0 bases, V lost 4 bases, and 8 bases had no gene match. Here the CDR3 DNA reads TGTGCCAGCAGTTTTCACCCGACTAGCGCCTCCTACGAGCAGTACTTC. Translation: CASSFHPTSASYEQYF.

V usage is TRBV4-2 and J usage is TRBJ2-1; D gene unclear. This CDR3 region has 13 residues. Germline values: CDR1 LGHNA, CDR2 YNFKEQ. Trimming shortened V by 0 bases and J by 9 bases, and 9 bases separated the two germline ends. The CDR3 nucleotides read TGTGCCAGCAGCCAAGATCCGCTAAGTGAGCAGTTCTTC. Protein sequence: CASSQDPLSEQFF.

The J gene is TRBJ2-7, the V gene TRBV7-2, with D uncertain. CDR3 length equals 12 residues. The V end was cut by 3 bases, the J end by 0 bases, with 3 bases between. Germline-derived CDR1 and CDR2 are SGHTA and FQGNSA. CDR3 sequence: CASSLSSYEQYF. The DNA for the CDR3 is TGTGCCAGCAGCTTGAGCTCCTACGAGCAGTACTTC. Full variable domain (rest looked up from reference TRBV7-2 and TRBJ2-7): GAGVSQSPSNKVTEKGKDVELRCDPISGHTALYWYRQSLGQGLEFLIYFQGNSAPDKSGLPSDRFSAERTGGSVSTLTIQRTQQEDSAVYLCASSLSSYEQYFGPGTRLTVT.

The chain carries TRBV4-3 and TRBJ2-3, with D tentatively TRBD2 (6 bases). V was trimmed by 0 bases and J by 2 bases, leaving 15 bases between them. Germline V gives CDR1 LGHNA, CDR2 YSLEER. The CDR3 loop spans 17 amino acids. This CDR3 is CASSQDPPRLVTDTQYF. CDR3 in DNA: TGCGCCAGCAGCCAAGATCCCCCCCGACTAGTCACAGATACGCAGTATTTT.

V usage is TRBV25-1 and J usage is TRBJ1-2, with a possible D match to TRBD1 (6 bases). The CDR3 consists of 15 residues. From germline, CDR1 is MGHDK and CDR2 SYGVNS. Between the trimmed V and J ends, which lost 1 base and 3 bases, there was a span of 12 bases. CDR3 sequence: CASSEWTVGYYGYTF. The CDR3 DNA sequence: TGTGCCAGCAGTGAATGGACAGTGGGTTACTATGGCTACACCTTC.

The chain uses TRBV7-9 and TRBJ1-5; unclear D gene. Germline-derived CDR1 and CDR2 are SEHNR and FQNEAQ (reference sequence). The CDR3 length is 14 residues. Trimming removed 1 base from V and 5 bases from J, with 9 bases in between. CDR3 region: CASSLGASHQPQHF. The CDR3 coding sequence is TGTGCCAGCAGCTTAGGGGCTTCCCATCAGCCCCAGCATTTT.

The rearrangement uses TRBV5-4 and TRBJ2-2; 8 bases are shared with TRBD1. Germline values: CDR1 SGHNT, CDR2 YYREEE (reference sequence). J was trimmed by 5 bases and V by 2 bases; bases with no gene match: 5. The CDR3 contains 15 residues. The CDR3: CASSFGQGNTGELFF. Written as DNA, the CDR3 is TGTGCCAGCAGCTTCGGACAGGGAAATACCGGGGAGCTGTTTTTT.

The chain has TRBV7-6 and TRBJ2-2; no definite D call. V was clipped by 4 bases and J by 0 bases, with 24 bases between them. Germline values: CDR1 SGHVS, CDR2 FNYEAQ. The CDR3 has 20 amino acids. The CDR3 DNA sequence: TGTGCCAGCAGCTCAGGCCTACATTACGTTCAACGACCGAACACCGGGGAGCTGTTTTTT. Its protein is CASSSGLHYVQRPNTGELFF.

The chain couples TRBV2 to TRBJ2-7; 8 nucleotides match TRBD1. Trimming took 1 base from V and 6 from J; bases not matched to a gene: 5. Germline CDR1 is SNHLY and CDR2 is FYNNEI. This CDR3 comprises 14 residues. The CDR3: CASSEGTGLLEQYF. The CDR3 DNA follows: TGTGCCAGCAGTGAAGGGACAGGGCTCCTCGAGCAGTACTTC.

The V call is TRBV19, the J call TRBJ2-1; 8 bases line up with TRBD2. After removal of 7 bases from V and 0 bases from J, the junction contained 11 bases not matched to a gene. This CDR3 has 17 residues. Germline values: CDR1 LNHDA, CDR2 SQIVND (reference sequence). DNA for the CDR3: TGTGCCAGTAACCCTACCGCAGGGACTAGCTCCTACAATGAGCAGTTCTTC. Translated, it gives CASNPTAGTSSYNEQFF.